The source of this T cell receptor (beta chain) is a study of blood T cell repertoires in COVID-19. Across the study: In each case, the material was cDNA or gDNA derived from T cells, B-cell-depleted T cells, or PBMCs.

The table came from immunoSEQ multiplex PCR; TCRdb's copy has only in-frame clones and leaves some out. The sample lists about 240,000 clones; 83% were seen once. Per the germline V gene, CDR1 is LGHNT and CDR2 is FRNRAP. The CDR3 contains 15 residues. The V gene end was trimmed by 9 bases and the J gene end by 5 bases; junction bases not matched to a gene: 14. The receptor was isolated from a woman in her thirties or forties who had been exposed to COVID-19. V is TRBV12-5 and J is TRBJ2-5, with TRBD2 matching over 8 bases. The sample was PBMCs or T cells enriched from blood (not recorded which). The CDR3 protein is CASSGSAGGGETQYF. The CDR3 coding sequence is TGTGCTAGCTCCGGGTCGGCGGGGGGAGGGGAGACCCAGTACTTC.